Listed below are T cell receptor beta chains from one sample, sequenced in a study of T cell changes during pregnancy in multiple sclerosis. Profiling relied on immunoSEQ multiplex PCR, and the TCRdb table lists in-frame clones only, not all of them. The sample carries around 59,000 clones, 90% to 95% recorded once. The sequencing used CD4+ T cells from peripheral blood mononuclear cells, collected in the first trimester of pregnancy. Receptor source: a female donor with multiple sclerosis, enrolled in a pregnancy study. CDR3s include the opening cysteine and the closing phenylalanine or tryptophan. Fields, in order: D gene, V gene, J gene, clone size, CDR3 DNA, CDR3 protein. A D gene is named only where the DNA matches it firmly. Size is stated for part of the rows, as once, few or many counts, or as a class when the clone is expanded.

d_gene: TRBD1; v_gene: TRBV11-2; j_gene: TRBJ1-1; abundance: .; CDR3nt: TGTGCCAGCAGCCCAACAGGGGCTCAGGCTGAAGCTTTCTTT; CDR3aa: CASSPTGAQAEAFF
d_gene: TRBD2; v_gene: TRBV6-6; j_gene: TRBJ2-7; abundance: once; CDR3nt: TGTGCCAGCAGTGGGGGACTAGCGATGAGTTACGAGCAGTACTTC; CDR3aa: CASSGGLAMSYEQYF
d_gene: .; v_gene: TRBV19; j_gene: TRBJ1-1; abundance: .; CDR3nt: TGTGCCAGTAGTATATCAAGGGGCGCGATGGACACTGAAGCTTTCTTT; CDR3aa: CASSISRGAMDTEAFF
d_gene: .; v_gene: TRBV7-3; j_gene: TRBJ2-5; abundance: .; CDR3nt: TGTGCCAGCAGCTCGGGACTCCGGGAGACCCAGTACTTC; CDR3aa: CASSSGLRETQYF
d_gene: .; v_gene: TRBV10-3; j_gene: TRBJ2-5; abundance: once; CDR3nt: TGTGCCATCAGTGCCTCGAGGGGGGGCGTTGAGACCCAGTACTTC; CDR3aa: CAISASRGGVETQYF
d_gene: .; v_gene: TRBV6-6; j_gene: TRBJ2-6; abundance: .; CDR3nt: TGTGCCAGCATTTCGGGGTTCTCTGGGGCCAACGTCCTGACTTTC; CDR3aa: CASISGFSGANVLTF
d_gene: .; v_gene: TRBV30; j_gene: TRBJ1-2; abundance: .; CDR3nt: TGTGCCTGGAGTGGACAGGCTCCCGAGGGCTACACCTTC; CDR3aa: CAWSGQAPEGYTF
d_gene: .; v_gene: TRBV5-1; j_gene: TRBJ1-2; abundance: .; CDR3nt: TGCGCCAGCAGCGAGGACAGTGGGGGCTACACCTTC; CDR3aa: CASSEDSGGYTF
d_gene: .; v_gene: TRBV29-1; j_gene: TRBJ1-2; abundance: .; CDR3nt: TGCAGCGTTGAAGATTTAGGGCAGGGAGGATCTGGCTACACCTTC; CDR3aa: CSVEDLGQGGSGYTF
d_gene: TRBD1; v_gene: TRBV19; j_gene: TRBJ2-7; abundance: .; CDR3nt: TGTGCCAGTAGTAGGGACAGCCGGAGCTACGAGCAGTACTTC; CDR3aa: CASSRDSRSYEQYF
d_gene: TRBD2; v_gene: TRBV6-6; j_gene: TRBJ2-3; abundance: .; CDR3nt: TGTGCCAGCAGTATTCGAGCGGGGGGCGCAGATACGCAGTATTTT; CDR3aa: CASSIRAGGADTQYF
d_gene: TRBD1; v_gene: TRBV5-1; j_gene: TRBJ1-5; abundance: .; CDR3nt: TGCGCCAGCAGCCAACTCGGGACAGACCATCGTCAGCCCCAGCATTTT; CDR3aa: CASSQLGTDHRQPQHF
d_gene: .; v_gene: TRBV6-6; j_gene: TRBJ2-2; abundance: .; CDR3nt: TGTGCCAGCAGCCCAACGGGTGCGGAGCTGTTTTTT; CDR3aa: CASSPTGAELFF
d_gene: .; v_gene: TRBV30; j_gene: TRBJ1-2; abundance: .; CDR3nt: TGTGCCTGGAGCCCCCTGGGGCAGGCCAACTATGGCTACACCTTC; CDR3aa: CAWSPLGQANYGYTF
d_gene: TRBD1; v_gene: TRBV4-3; j_gene: TRBJ1-5; abundance: .; CDR3nt: TGCGCCAGCAGCCAAGACGGGGCGACAGGGGGCTGGCAGCCCCAGCATTTT; CDR3aa: CASSQDGATGGWQPQHF
d_gene: TRBD1; v_gene: TRBV19; j_gene: TRBJ2-2; abundance: .; CDR3nt: TGTGCCAGTACCCCAGCGGACAGGGGACGACGTGGGGCCGGGGAGCTGTTTTTT; CDR3aa: CASTPADRGRRGAGELFF
d_gene: .; v_gene: TRBV18; j_gene: TRBJ2-1; abundance: .; CDR3nt: TGTGCCAGCTCACCACAGGAGGTCTACAATGAGCAGTTCTTC; CDR3aa: CASSPQEVYNEQFF
d_gene: TRBD1; v_gene: TRBV11-1; j_gene: TRBJ2-5; abundance: few; CDR3nt: TGTGCCAGCAGCCTACAGGGGGGACAAGAGACCCAGTACTTC; CDR3aa: CASSLQGGQETQYF
d_gene: TRBD1; v_gene: TRBV14; j_gene: TRBJ1-1; abundance: .; CDR3nt: TGTGCCAGCAGGACAGGGGGGACGGGTGGTGCGGCTTTCTTT; CDR3aa: CASRTGGTGGAAFF
d_gene: TRBD2; v_gene: TRBV7-2; j_gene: TRBJ2-3; abundance: once; CDR3nt: TGTGCCAGCAGCTTAGTCGGCGCGGGGGGGGATACGCAGTATTTT; CDR3aa: CASSLVGAGGDTQYF
d_gene: TRBD2; v_gene: TRBV7-3; j_gene: TRBJ2-5; abundance: .; CDR3nt: TGTGCCAGCAGCCCGAGCGGGGGGGCCGGGGAGACCCAGTACTTC; CDR3aa: CASSPSGGAGETQYF
d_gene: .; v_gene: TRBV5-6; j_gene: TRBJ2-5; abundance: .; CDR3nt: TGTGCCAGCAGCTTGGGACATCTCCAAGAGACCCAGTACTTC; CDR3aa: CASSLGHLQETQYF
d_gene: .; v_gene: TRBV12-5; j_gene: TRBJ1-5; abundance: .; CDR3nt: TGTGCTAGTGGTGTCAGGGGTGGGAATCAGCCCCAGCATTTT; CDR3aa: CASGVRGGNQPQHF
d_gene: TRBD1; v_gene: TRBV29-1; j_gene: TRBJ2-7; abundance: .; CDR3nt: TGCAGCGCCCGGACAGGGCCCTACGAGCAGTACTTC; CDR3aa: CSARTGPYEQYF
d_gene: .; v_gene: TRBV7-2; j_gene: TRBJ1-6; abundance: .; CDR3nt: TGTGCCAGCAACGGCCGGGGGGCCTATAATTCACCCCTCCACTTT; CDR3aa: CASNGRGAYNSPLHF
d_gene: .; v_gene: TRBV30; j_gene: TRBJ1-2; abundance: .; CDR3nt: TGTGCCTGGAGTGAGGGGCTTAACTATGGCTACACCTTC; CDR3aa: CAWSEGLNYGYTF
d_gene: TRBD1; v_gene: TRBV6-1; j_gene: TRBJ1-4; abundance: .; CDR3nt: TGTGCCAGCAGTCGAGACAGGGTAAATGAAAAACTGTTTTTT; CDR3aa: CASSRDRVNEKLFF
d_gene: TRBD1; v_gene: TRBV5-6; j_gene: TRBJ1-6; abundance: once; CDR3nt: TGTGCCAGCAGTTCCCGGACAGGGGGCTCCGGTTCACCCCTCCACTTT; CDR3aa: CASSSRTGGSGSPLHF
d_gene: TRBD1; v_gene: TRBV5-4; j_gene: TRBJ1-6; abundance: .; CDR3nt: TGTGCCAGCAGCGGACGGACAGGACGCAATTCACCCCTCCACTTT; CDR3aa: CASSGRTGRNSPLHF
d_gene: TRBD2; v_gene: TRBV7-2; j_gene: TRBJ2-1; abundance: .; CDR3nt: TGTGCCAGCAGCCAGAGGACTAGCGGGGGGCATAATGAGCAGTTCTTC; CDR3aa: CASSQRTSGGHNEQFF
d_gene: TRBD1; v_gene: TRBV5-6; j_gene: TRBJ2-3; abundance: .; CDR3nt: TGTGCCAGCAGCTCGCTGCGCGCGCTAGGGGGCTCGTGGACAGATACGCAGTATTTT; CDR3aa: CASSSLRALGGSWTDTQYF
d_gene: TRBD1; v_gene: TRBV9; j_gene: TRBJ2-5; abundance: .; CDR3nt: TGTGCCAGCAGCTCGCGGACAGGGGGCGTAGAGACCCAGTACTTC; CDR3aa: CASSSRTGGVETQYF
d_gene: .; v_gene: TRBV5-1; j_gene: TRBJ2-3; abundance: .; CDR3nt: TGCGCCAGCCGTTTTCAGGGTCGTAGCACAGATACGCAGTATTTT; CDR3aa: CASRFQGRSTDTQYF
d_gene: TRBD1; v_gene: TRBV6-4; j_gene: TRBJ2-1; abundance: few; CDR3nt: TGTGCCAGCAGTGACCGGACAGGGGATGAGCAGTTCTTC; CDR3aa: CASSDRTGDEQFF
d_gene: .; v_gene: TRBV19; j_gene: TRBJ1-1; abundance: .; CDR3nt: TGTGCCAGTAGTATTCTCCCCCCAGGCCCAAAAGGGGCTGAAGCTTTCTTT; CDR3aa: CASSILPPGPKGAEAFF
d_gene: .; v_gene: TRBV7-8; j_gene: TRBJ1-4; abundance: .; CDR3nt: TGTGCCAGCAGCTCCTACAGGGCTAATGAAAAACTGTTTTTT; CDR3aa: CASSSYRANEKLFF
d_gene: TRBD1; v_gene: TRBV6-1; j_gene: TRBJ1-3; abundance: once; CDR3nt: TGTGCCAGCAGTGAAGGGGACAGGGGGCATTTAGGGAACACCATATATTTT; CDR3aa: CASSEGDRGHLGNTIYF
d_gene: .; v_gene: TRBV19; j_gene: TRBJ2-7; abundance: .; CDR3nt: TGTGCCAGTAGTATCTCGGGAAAGCAGTACTTC; CDR3aa: CASSISGKQYF
d_gene: TRBD1; v_gene: TRBV4-1; j_gene: TRBJ1-4; abundance: .; CDR3nt: TGCGCCAGCAGCCAAGGCCGACAGGGGGATTGGACTAATGAAAAACTGTTTTTT; CDR3aa: CASSQGRQGDWTNEKLFF
d_gene: .; v_gene: TRBV1; j_gene: TRBJ2-6; abundance: once; CDR3nt: TGCACCAGCAGCTCACTTCGCTCTGGGGCCAACGTCCTGACTTTC; CDR3aa: CTSSSLRSGANVLTF
d_gene: .; v_gene: TRBV30; j_gene: TRBJ1-6; abundance: .; CDR3nt: TGTGCCGGCCCCGGGAGCTCCTATAATTCACCCCTCCACTTT; CDR3aa: CAGPGSSYNSPLHF